Listed below are T cell receptor beta chains from one sample, sequenced in a study of early T cells in non-severe SARS-CoV-2 infection. TCRdb passed the 5' RACE reads through MiXCR, listing each CDR3 protein once. The sample lists tens of thousands of distinct CDR3 sequences, 6% to 7% occurring once. Material for sequencing was whole blood. Receptors originate from an adult who was a healthcare worker with PCR-confirmed SARS-CoV-2 infection or an uninfected control (not recorded which). Both conserved end residues are part of each CDR3. D genes are given only for firm matches. Clone size is stated in some rows and not others, as once, few, many or a class when expanded.

13	many	TRBV4-1	.	TRBJ1-1	CASSPQSRTEAFF	TGCGCCAGCAGTCCACAGTCTAGGACTGAAGCTTTCTTT
16	many	TRBV28	TRBD2	TRBJ2-1	CASSNTAGGGRNEQFF	TGTGCCAGCAGCAATACCGCGGGGGGCGGGAGGAATGAGCAGTTCTTC
13	many	TRBV5-1	.	TRBJ1-1	CASSLGQAKEAFF	TGCGCCAGCAGCTTGGGGCAGGCCAAAGAAGCTTTCTTT
14	few	TRBV29-1	.	TRBJ1-5	CSASGPTSNQPQHF	TGCAGCGCTTCGGGCCCTACTAGCAATCAGCCCCAGCATTTT
16	many	TRBV6-4	.	TRBJ1-5	CASSEVHQSGNQPQHF	TGTGCCAGCAGTGAAGTGCACCAGAGTGGCAATCAGCCCCAGCATTTT
15	.	TRBV3-1	.	TRBJ2-1	CASSQGYFTYNEQFF	TGTGCCAGCAGCCAAGGTTACTTTACCTACAATGAGCAGTTCTTC
14	few	TRBV20-1	TRBD1	TRBJ2-1	CSARADRAYNEQFF	TGCAGTGCCAGGGCGGACAGGGCTTACAATGAGCAGTTCTTC
15	many	TRBV21-1	.	TRBJ1-1	CASRKGQGRDTEAFF	TGTGCCAGCAGAAAGGGACAGGGCCGGGACACTGAAGCTTTCTTT
12	many	TRBV18	.	TRBJ2-3	CASSPPGDTQYF	TGTGCCAGCTCACCACCGGGAGATACGCAGTATTTT
15	many	TRBV15	.	TRBJ2-1	CATSRDQEGADEQFF	TGTGCCACCAGCAGAGATCAGGAGGGGGCCGATGAGCAGTTCTTC
15	many	TRBV20-1	TRBD2	TRBJ2-3	CSARGTSGTSDTQYF	TGCAGTGCTAGGGGGACTAGCGGAACCTCAGATACGCAGTATTTT
13	many	TRBV20-1	.	TRBJ1-4	CSARDSLNEKLFF	TGCAGTGCTAGGGACAGTCTGAATGAAAAACTGTTTTTT
15	many	TRBV6-4	TRBD2	TRBJ2-1	CASSDSSGGPNEQFF	TGTGCCAGCAGTGACTCTAGCGGGGGGCCCAATGAGCAGTTCTTC
13	few	TRBV15	.	TRBJ1-1	CATSSGRGAGAFF	TGTGCCACCAGCAGCGGGCGTGGGGCCGGAGCTTTCTTT
14	few	TRBV10-3	.	TRBJ1-5	CAISESGSSQPQHF	TGTGCCATCAGTGAGTCGGGATCTTCCCAGCCCCAGCATTTT
14	many	TRBV4-3	.	TRBJ2-1	CASSQGLGPNEQFF	TGCGCCAGCAGCCAGGGGTTGGGGCCCAATGAGCAGTTCTTC
18	medium-sized	TRBV7-2	.	TRBJ2-7	CASSLPKLGVGLTYEQYF	TGTGCCAGCAGCTTACCAAAGCTTGGGGTCGGCTTAACCTACGAGCAGTACTTC
17	few	TRBV30	TRBD2	TRBJ2-3	CAWSDVALAGTPDTQYF	TGTGCCTGGAGTGATGTGGCTCTAGCGGGTACCCCAGATACGCAGTATTTT
14	many	TRBV19	.	TRBJ1-2	CASTDRGAVYGYTF	TGTGCCAGTACCGATCGGGGAGCGGTCTATGGCTACACCTTC
14	many	TRBV28	.	TRBJ1-5	CASSGGTVFQPQHF	TGTGCCAGCAGTGGGGGTACGGTCTTTCAGCCCCAGCATTTT
15	many	TRBV12-3/TRBV12-4	.	TRBJ1-1	CASSRQRPMNTEAFF	TGTGCCAGCAGTCGACAGCGCCCAATGAACACTGAAGCTTTCTTT
14	many	TRBV2	TRBD1	TRBJ2-3	CASATGITTDTQYF	TGTGCCAGCGCGACAGGGATTACCACAGATACGCAGTATTTT
15	.	TRBV7-9	.	TRBJ1-2	CASSSRTWPNYGYTF	TGTGCCAGCAGCTCCCGAACATGGCCTAACTATGGCTACACCTTC